The clone carrying this T cell receptor (beta chain) was seen more than once but under ten times. These data are taken from a study of blood T cell repertoires in COVID-19. Background on the study: COVID-19 samples collected from the United States, Italy and Spain covered acute and convalescent phases. PBMCs, B-cell-depleted T cells, or T cells provided the cDNA or gDNA that made up the material.

CDR1 MNHEY and CDR2 SVGAGI come from the germline V gene. V lost 7 bases, J lost 3 bases, and 12 bases lay in between. The CDR3 length is 13 residues. Original analysis: Amplification with reference gene primers provided the estimates of nucleated cell counts. Libraries were prepared by immunoSEQ multiplex PCR; TCRdb keeps only in-frame clonotypes and omits some of them. D and trimming were read from the DNA, whereas the V and J calls and clone size are those reported in that table. The sample has 250,000 to 300,000 clones; 70% to 90% are singletons. The clonotype was recovered from a man aged 45-65 years with active or convalescent COVID-19. The sequencing sample was made of peripheral blood. The V and J genes are TRBV6-5 and TRBJ1-2; D gene uncertain. The CDR3 bases are TGTGCCAGCATGGGAGTCGGGGACTATGGCTACACCTTC. The encoded protein is CASMGVGDYGYTF.